Below are 11 T cell receptor beta chains sequenced from a single sample in a study of T cell changes during pregnancy in multiple sclerosis. TCRdb's table, derived via immunoSEQ multiplex PCR, lists solely in-frame clones and lacks some. The sample yields some 61,000 clones, roughly nine tenths seen once. The sequencing used peripheral blood, collected in the second trimester of pregnancy. These receptors came from a female donor with multiple sclerosis, enrolled in a pregnancy study.

The V gene is TRBV5-5, the J gene TRBJ2-7; D is ambiguous. Germline CDR1 SGHKS, CDR2 YYEKEE (reference sequence). V was trimmed by 1 base and J by 4 bases, leaving 12 bases between them. The CDR3 totals 14 residues. CDR3 coding DNA: TGTGCCAGCAGCTTGACGTACATGACATACGAGCAGTACTTC. As protein: CASSLTYMTYEQYF.

V usage is TRBV11-3 and J usage is TRBJ1-1; perhaps TRBD1 as D (5 bases). CDR1 SGHNT and CDR2 YENEEA come from the germline V gene. The CDR3 runs 13 residues. The ends were cut back, 1 base at V and 8 bases at J, with 11 bases in the middle. DNA of the CDR3: TGTGCCAGCAGCTTAGCGCCGTACAGGGAAGCTTTCTTT. Amino acid sequence: CASSLAPYREAFF.

This clone was counted a single time. J is TRBJ1-5 and V is TRBV4-3; D perhaps matches TRBD1 (5 bases). The CDR3 sequence is 14 residues long. Germline CDR1 and CDR2: LGHNA and YSLEER. The germline V and J ends were trimmed by 4 bases and 8 bases, with 15 bases remaining between them. The CDR3 is CASSLVGSGEPQHF. CDR3 nucleotide sequence: TGCGCCAGCAGCCTCGTGGGGTCGGGGGAGCCCCAGCATTTT.

This chain joins TRBV10-3 and TRBJ1-2; D not certain. V was cut by 0 bases and J by 8 bases, with 10 bases left in between. CDR3 length equals 13 residues. Germline CDR1 is ENHRY and CDR2 is SYGVKD. The DNA for the CDR3 is TGTGCCATCAGTGAGTCTGGCCGGCGGGGCTACACCTTC. This sequence encodes CAISESGRRGYTF.

The V gene is TRBV4-1, the J gene TRBJ1-1; 9 bases match TRBD1. Germline loops: CDR1 MGHRA, CDR2 YSYEKL. V was pared by 2 bases and J by 2 bases, with 3 bases of the junction left unmatched. CDR3 length equals 15 residues. The CDR3 nucleotides read TGCGCCAGCAGCCAACTACAGGGGGCAAACACTGAAGCTTTCTTT. Protein product: CASSQLQGANTEAFF.

The V and J genes are TRBV13 and TRBJ2-7; 10 nucleotides match TRBD1. Germline V gene sequence: CDR1 PRHDT, CDR2 FYEKMQ (reference sequence). The V gene end was trimmed by 5 bases and the J gene end by 4 bases; junction bases not matched to a gene: 5. The CDR3 spans 14 residues. The CDR3, as DNA: TGTGCCAGCAGCCCTGGGACAGGGGCGTACGAGCAGTACTTC. It is translated as CASSPGTGAYEQYF.

The rearrangement uses TRBV7-9 and TRBJ1-1, with D possibly being TRBD1 (5 bases). CDR1 and CDR2 (germline): SEHNR, FQNEAQ (reference sequence). Trimming took 5 bases from V and 0 from J, leaving 25 bases between them. The CDR3 totals 19 residues. The CDR3 DNA reads TGTGCCAGCAGCCAAGAACCCTGGGGGGGGACCCCCATGAACACTGAAGCTTTCTTT. The encoded protein is CASSQEPWGGTPMNTEAFF.

This rearrangement joins TRBV5-1 to TRBJ2-3; 8 bases are a match to TRBD2. CDR1 and CDR2 from the germline V gene are SGHRS and YFSETQ. This CDR3 has 16 residues. The ends lost 0 bases at V and 0 bases at J; junction bases unmatched: 3. CDR3 region: CASSLEAGVSTDTQYF. Here the CDR3 DNA reads TGCGCCAGCAGCTTGGAAGCGGGGGTCAGCACAGATACGCAGTATTTT.

This sequence joins TRBV7-2 and TRBJ1-2; 8 nucleotides match TRBD1. Trimming at V came to 5 bases and at J to 4 bases, leaving 6 bases not matched to a gene. This CDR3 has 14 amino acids. Germline V gene data show CDR1 as SGHTA and CDR2 as FQGNSA. The CDR3 region is CASSLSTGAYGYTF. The CDR3 bases are TGTGCCAGCAGCCTATCGACAGGGGCCTATGGCTACACCTTC. Supplemented by reference TRBV7-2 and TRBJ1-2, the full variable domain reads GAGVSQSPSNKVTEKGKDVELRCDPISGHTALYWYRQSLGQGLEFLIYFQGNSAPDKSGLPSDRFSAERTGGSVSTLTIQRTQQEDSAVYLCASSLSTGAYGYTFGSGTRLTVV.

The J gene is TRBJ1-1, the V gene TRBV2, with a tentative D call TRBD1 (6 bases). Deletions cut 6 bases from V and 4 bases from J, with 18 bases between. Germline V lookup: CDR1 SNHLY, CDR2 FYNNEI. This CDR3 has 15 residues. The CDR3 DNA is TGTGCCAGCAGATGGGGGGGGCGGACGTTCACTGAAGCTTTCTTT. Encoded protein: CASRWGGRTFTEAFF.

The chain has TRBV19 and TRBJ1-2, with a weak D call TRBD1 (6 bases). The V gene's germline CDR1 is LNHDA and CDR2 SQIVND (reference sequence). This CDR3 comprises 14 residues. Trimming pared 3 bases from V and 1 base from J, leaving 9 bases between. This CDR3 is CASSIARGNYGYTF. CDR3 DNA: TGTGCCAGTAGTATCGCCAGGGGTAACTATGGCTACACCTTC.